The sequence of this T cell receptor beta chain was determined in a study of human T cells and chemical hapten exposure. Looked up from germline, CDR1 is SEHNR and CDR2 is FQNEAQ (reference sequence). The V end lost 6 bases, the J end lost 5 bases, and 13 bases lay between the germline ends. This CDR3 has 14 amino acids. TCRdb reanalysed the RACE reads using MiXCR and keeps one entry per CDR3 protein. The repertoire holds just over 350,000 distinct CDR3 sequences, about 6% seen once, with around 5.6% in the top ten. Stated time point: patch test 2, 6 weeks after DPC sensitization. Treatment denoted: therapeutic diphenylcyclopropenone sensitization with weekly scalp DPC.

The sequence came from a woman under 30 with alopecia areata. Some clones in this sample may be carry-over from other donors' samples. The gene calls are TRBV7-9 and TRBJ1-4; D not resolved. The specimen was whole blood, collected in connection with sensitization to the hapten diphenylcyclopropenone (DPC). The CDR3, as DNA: TGTGCCAGCAGTGTCCGGGGTCCCAATGAAAAACTGTTTTTT. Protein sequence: CASSVRGPNEKLFF. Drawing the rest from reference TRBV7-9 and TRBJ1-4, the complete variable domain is DTGVSQNPRHKITKRGQNVTFRCDPISEHNRLYWYRQTLGQGPEFLTYFQNEAQLEKSRLLSDRFSAERPKGSFSTLEIQRTEQGDSAMYLCASSVRGPNEKLFFGSGTQLSVL.